This passage covers 24 T cell receptor beta chains from one sample sequenced in a study of human T cells and chemical hapten exposure. Time point specified: patch test 1, 2 weeks after DPC sensitization. Sample treatment: therapeutic diphenylcyclopropenone sensitization with weekly scalp DPC. MiXCR was run by TCRdb on the RACE reads, yielding one entry per CDR3 protein. This table has around 380,000 distinct CDR3 sequences, around 4.8% appearing once. Material: whole blood, obtained in connection with sensitization to the hapten diphenylcyclopropenone (DPC). The receptors come from a woman aged 50 to 65 with alopecia areata. Some clones in this sample may be carry-over from other donors' samples.

There are many counts of this clonotype. The chain couples TRBV10-3 to TRBJ2-2, with D unclear. V was trimmed by 10 bases and J by 3 bases, leaving 21 bases between them. CDR1 is ENHRY, CDR2 SYGVKD, per germline. This CDR3 spans 16 amino acids. This chain's CDR3 is CATNPLANSDTGELFF. The CDR3 DNA is TGTGCCACCAACCCCCTCGCCAACTCGGACACCGGGGAGCTGTTTTTT.

This clonotype was seen at least ten times. The chain links TRBV5-1 to TRBJ2-4; D remains ambiguous. The V gene lost 3 bases and the J gene lost 5 bases, with 15 bases spanning the gap. Per germline, CDR1 SGHRS and CDR2 YFSETQ. This CDR3 has 15 amino acids. CDR3 protein: CASSSGDGYQNIQYF. DNA of the CDR3: TGCGCCAGCAGCTCCGGCGATGGGTACCAAAACATTCAGTACTTC.

There are many counts of this clonotype. V gene TRBV28 combines with J gene TRBJ2-1; perhaps TRBD2 as D (6 bases). V was cut by 5 bases and J by 2 bases, with 13 bases left in between. This CDR3 comprises 15 residues. In germline, CDR1 is MDHEN, CDR2 SYDVKM. Here the CDR3 reads CASSTLADTYNEQFF. CDR3 nucleotides: TGTGCCAGCAGTACCTTAGCGGATACCTACAATGAGCAGTTCTTC.

The CDR3 coding sequence is TGTGCCAGCGGTTCCACAGGGGGCACTGAAGCTTTCTTT. This sequence encodes CASGSTGGTEAFF. V gene TRBV9 combines with J gene TRBJ1-1; TRBD1 aligns across 8 bases. J lost 4 bases, V lost 7 bases, and 6 bases had no gene match. The CDR3 covers 13 residues. The germline V gene encodes CDR1 SGDLS and CDR2 YYNGEE. Full variable domain (outside the CDR3, taken from reference TRBV9 and TRBJ1-1): DSGVTQTPKHLITATGQRVTLRCSPRSGDLSVYWYQQSLDQGLQFLIQYYNGEERAKGNILERFSAQQFPDLHSELNLSSLELGDSALYFCASGSTGGTEAFFGQGTRLTVV.

This clonotype was found many times. The chain links TRBV29-1 to TRBJ2-7; 8 positions agree with TRBD1. V shed 4 bases, J shed 7 bases, and the junction held 9 bases outside the gene matches. CDR3 length equals 13 residues. The germline V gene encodes CDR1 SQVTM and CDR2 ANQGSEA. In DNA form, the CDR3 reads TGCAGCGTTGCACTGGGGACAGGCTGGGAGCAGTACTTC. The encoded protein is CSVALGTGWEQYF.

V gene TRBV19 combines with J gene TRBJ1-5, with D tentatively TRBD1 (6 bases). The CDR3 sequence is 18 residues long. Trimming took off 7 bases at V and 0 bases at J, with 22 bases between the two ends. Germline lookup yields CDR1 LNHDA and CDR2 SQIVND (reference sequence). The CDR3 DNA follows: TGTGCCAGTACCCGCGAGACAGGTATTTACAATAGCAATCAGCCCCAGCATTTT. It specifies CASTRETGIYNSNQPQHF.

V gene TRBV7-9 combines with J gene TRBJ2-5; no clear D gene. Deletions cut 3 bases from V and 5 bases from J, with 10 bases between. There are 13 residues in the CDR3. Germline V gene sequence: CDR1 SEHNR, CDR2 FQNEAQ (reference sequence). CDR3 nucleotides: TGTGCCAGCAGCTTTTTTGAGGAGGAGACCCAGTACTTC. Translating gives CASSFFEEETQYF.

This clonotype was found many times. The rearrangement links TRBV7-8 to TRBJ1-1; D gene ambiguous. Germline V gives CDR1 SGHVS, CDR2 FQNEAQ. Trimming pared 1 base from V and 7 bases from J, leaving 13 bases between. This CDR3 has 14 amino acids. The CDR3 loop is CASSLVYARDEAFF. DNA of the CDR3: TGTGCCAGCAGCTTAGTATACGCGAGGGATGAAGCTTTCTTT.

This clonotype was found many times. The chain couples TRBV7-2 to TRBJ2-7, with TRBD1 identical over 9 bases. J lost 4 bases, V lost 0 bases, and 4 bases had no gene match. The CDR3 is 15 residues long. Germline-derived CDR1 and CDR2 are SGHTA and FQGNSA. The CDR3 sequence: CASSLAAGTGYEQYF. The CDR3 DNA sequence: TGTGCCAGCAGCTTAGCAGCCGGGACAGGGTACGAGCAGTACTTC.

In its sample, this clonotype was seen a few times. CDR3 sequence: CASSPFRASTDTQYF. The DNA for the CDR3 is TGTGCCAGCAGTCCTTTTAGGGCCAGCACAGATACGCAGTATTTT. The chain has TRBV27 and TRBJ2-3; no clear D gene. The germline V gene has CDR1 MNHEY and CDR2 SMNVEV (reference sequence). The V gene lost 5 bases and the J gene lost 0 bases, with 12 bases spanning the gap. The CDR3 has 15 residues.

As to this clonotype: Mismatch with germline at one junction end may stem from a read error. V is TRBV11-2 and J is TRBJ1-1; tentatively, D is TRBD1 (6 bases). The CDR3 has 16 residues. In germline, CDR1 is SGHAT, CDR2 FQNNGV. CDR3 in DNA: TGTGCCAGCAACTTAGTCCCGAAGACAGGAGGTACTGAAGCTTTCTTT. It specifies CASNLVPKTGGTEAFF.

This clonotype appeared many times. V and J are TRBV20-1 and TRBJ2-1; 7 nucleotides match TRBD1. The germline CDR1 and CDR2 sequences are DFQATT and SNEGSKA (reference sequence). This CDR3 has 13 residues. The V gene end was trimmed by 6 bases and the J gene end by 6 bases; junction bases not matched to a gene: 8. The CDR3 coding sequence is TGCAGTGCCCCGGGACAGAGTTTCAATGAGCAGTTCTTC. It encodes CSAPGQSFNEQFF.

There are many counts of this clonotype. The chain is built from TRBV7-8 and TRBJ1-2; D is undetermined. Germline CDR1 and CDR2: SGHVS and FQNEAQ. The CDR3 is 14 amino acids. The V and J ends lost 4 bases and 3 bases respectively, with 12 bases between them. The CDR3 DNA sequence: TGTGCCAGCAGCTACTCGAGCGGACACTATGGCTACACCTTC. Its protein is CASSYSSGHYGYTF.

The rearrangement joins TRBV3-1 to TRBJ1-1, with a tentative D call TRBD1 (5 bases). Germline assignment: CDR1 LGHDT and CDR2 YNNKEL (reference sequence). The CDR3 runs 13 residues. Deletions cut 3 bases from V and 4 bases from J, with 9 bases between. This CDR3 is CASSHQGGTEAFF. Here the CDR3 DNA reads TGTGCCAGCAGCCATCAGGGAGGCACTGAAGCTTTCTTT. The variable domain in full, completed from reference TRBV3-1 and TRBJ1-1, reads DTAVSQTPKYLVTQMGNDKSIKCEQNLGHDTMYWYKQDSKKFLKIMFSYNNKELIINETVPNRFSPKSPDKAHLNLHINSLELGDSAVYFCASSHQGGTEAFFGQGTRLTVV.

This clonotype has ten or more counts. The rearrangement uses TRBV10-3 and TRBJ2-3; 10 bases map to TRBD1. Germline V gene data show CDR1 as ENHRY and CDR2 as SYGVKD. The CDR3 is made up of 14 amino acids. Trimming removed 6 bases from V and 5 bases from J; junction bases left unmatched: 5. CDR3 amino acids: CAIRPTGGGDTQYF. In nucleotides, the CDR3 is TGTGCCATCAGACCGACAGGGGGCGGAGATACGCAGTATTTT.

Comment on this clonotype: A read error may explain this, as a much larger clone is one base away. The chain recombines TRBV6-1 with TRBJ2-7, with D possibly TRBD2 on 6 matching bases. The V end lost 0 bases, the J end lost 6 bases, and 6 bases lay between the germline ends. The V gene's germline CDR1 is MNHNS and CDR2 SASEGT. The CDR3 is 12 residues long. CDR3 protein: CASSEAGGEQYF. For the CDR3, the DNA is TGTGCCAGCAGTGAAGCGGGGGGCGAGCAGTACTTC.

This clonotype was detected ten times or more. This chain connects TRBV2 to TRBJ2-5, with no clear D. The V end lost 8 bases, the J end lost 2 bases, and 12 bases lay between the germline ends. Germline assignment: CDR1 SNHLY and CDR2 FYNNEI. The CDR3 length is 13 residues. Written as DNA, the CDR3 is TGTGCCAGCTCCTTAAAGTTACAAGAGACCCAGTACTTC. Translated, it gives CASSLKLQETQYF.

This clonotype was found many times. The chain uses TRBV28 and TRBJ2-2; the D gene is possibly TRBD1 (6 bases). The germline CDR1 and CDR2 sequences are MDHEN and SYDVKM. Trimming pared 3 bases from V and 1 base from J, leaving 18 bases between. This CDR3 contains 18 residues. CDR3 sequence (DNA): TGTGCCAGCAGTTTTGAGGTCGGACAGACGCTGAACACCGGGGAGCTGTTTTTT. The encoded protein is CASSFEVGQTLNTGELFF.

The chain combines TRBV9 with TRBJ2-7; D unresolved. Germline V lookup: CDR1 SGDLS, CDR2 YYNGEE. This CDR3 is built from 13 residues. The germline V and J ends were trimmed by 0 bases and 3 bases, with 7 bases remaining between them. The CDR3, as DNA: TGTGCCAGCAGCGTAGAGGACGACTACGAGCAGTACTTC. It codes for CASSVEDDYEQYF.

Ten or more counts support this clonotype. The V gene is TRBV11-2, the J gene TRBJ1-6; D unresolved. This CDR3 is built from 15 residues. Germline V gene data show CDR1 as SGHAT and CDR2 as FQNNGV. Trimming took off 3 bases at V and 8 bases at J, with 14 bases between the two ends. As DNA, the CDR3 is TGTGCCAGCAGCTTCTCACCAGGCCGGGATTCACCCCTCCACTTT. It codes for CASSFSPGRDSPLHF.

This clonotype appeared a few times. The chain couples TRBV12-3 or TRBV12-4 to TRBJ1-4; D is perhaps TRBD1 (5 bases). The CDR3 totals 14 residues. V lost 5 bases to trimming and J lost 5 bases, with 12 bases between them. The CDR3 loop reads CASSTGASNEKLFF. Here the CDR3 DNA reads TGTGCCAGCAGTACCGGGGCATCAAATGAAAAACTGTTTTTT.

There are many counts of this clonotype. The germline gene is not matched at one end of the junction; a read error may be the cause. The chain links TRBV29-1 to TRBJ2-7; TRBD1 matches at 7 bases. This CDR3 comprises 11 residues. Germline-derived CDR1 and CDR2 are SQVTM and ANQGSEA. CDR3 sequence reads: CSVGQGYQQYF. The DNA for the CDR3 is TGCAGCGTTGGACAGGGCTACCAGCAGTACTTC.

This chain uses TRBV7-9 with TRBJ2-1, with 11 bases that match TRBD2. This CDR3 has 15 residues. Germline loops: CDR1 SEHNR, CDR2 FQNEAQ (reference sequence). Trimming at V came to 4 bases and at J to 6 bases, leaving 5 bases not matched to a gene. The CDR3 here is CASSSTSGSPNEQFF. The CDR3 DNA is TGTGCCAGCAGCTCAACTAGCGGGAGCCCCAATGAGCAGTTCTTC.

This clonotype appeared many times. The chain recombines TRBV4-3 with TRBJ1-3, with D unresolved. Germline assignment: CDR1 LGHNA and CDR2 YSLEER. The CDR3 has 16 amino acids. The V gene lost 0 bases and the J gene lost 0 bases, with 9 bases spanning the gap. The CDR3 DNA reads as TGCGCCAGCAGCCAAGATGCAGTTAGCTCTGGAAACACCATATATTTT. This encodes CASSQDAVSSGNTIYF.